The TCR beta chain described here comes from a study of cytomegalovirus exposure and HLA in healthy donors. As to this clone: Its specificity is not known.

This PCR relied on a set of 60 Vbeta primers and 13 Jbeta primers. Sequencing was performed with immunoSEQ multiplex PCR; in TCRdb, only in-frame clones are kept and a portion is missing. This sample has 35,000 to 50,000 clones, with 60% to 75% found just once. Germline CDR1 and CDR2: MNHEY and SVGAGI. With 10 bases clipped from V and 2 bases from J, the junction kept 5 bases outside the gene matches. The CDR3 is made up of 13 amino acids. Study-level findings and limits: After further analysis at a later stage, 16,951 TCR beta sequences were associated with HLA alleles at 0.05 false discovery rate.

This sequence was found in a man aged 40-49 years in good health and CMV-seronegative. The material sequenced was PBMCs. V usage is TRBV6-5 and J usage is TRBJ2-1; 7 bases fit TRBD1. The CDR3 loop is CATKGTAYNEQFF. CDR3 DNA sequence: TGTGCCACCAAAGGGACAGCCTACAATGAGCAGTTCTTC.